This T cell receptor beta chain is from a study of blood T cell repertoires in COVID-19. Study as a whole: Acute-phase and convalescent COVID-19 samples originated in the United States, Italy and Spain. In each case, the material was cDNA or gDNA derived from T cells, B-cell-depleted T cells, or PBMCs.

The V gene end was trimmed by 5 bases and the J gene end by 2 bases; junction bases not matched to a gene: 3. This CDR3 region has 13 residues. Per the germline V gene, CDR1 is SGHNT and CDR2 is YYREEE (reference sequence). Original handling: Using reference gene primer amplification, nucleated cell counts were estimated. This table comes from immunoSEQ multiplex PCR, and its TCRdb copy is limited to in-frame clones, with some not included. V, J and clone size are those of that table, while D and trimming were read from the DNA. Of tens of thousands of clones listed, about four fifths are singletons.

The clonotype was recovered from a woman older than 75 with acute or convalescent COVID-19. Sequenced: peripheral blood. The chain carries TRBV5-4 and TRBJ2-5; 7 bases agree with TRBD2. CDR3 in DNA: TGTGCCAGCAGACGGACTAGGCAAGAGACCCAGTACTTC. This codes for CASRRTRQETQYF. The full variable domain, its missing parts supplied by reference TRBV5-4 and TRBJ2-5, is ETGVTQSPTHLIKTRGQQVTLRCSSQSGHNTVSWYQQALGQGPQFIFQYYREEENGRGNFPPRFSGLQFPNYSSELNVNALELDDSALYLCASRRTRQETQYFGPGTRLLVL.